This T cell receptor beta chain was identified in a study of T cells in Graves' hyperthyroidism and ophthalmopathy. Between the trimmed V and J ends, which lost 5 bases and 4 bases, there was a span of 15 bases. Germline V lookup: CDR1 SGHTA, CDR2 FQGNSA. CDR3 length: 15 amino acids. Newly diagnosed patients aged 18 to 65 had hyperthyroidism of under 2 months' duration. A patient was excluded if there was uncontrolled infection, other autoimmune disease, pregnancy or lactation. Orbital computed tomography, thyroid ultrasound, serum thyroxine and TRAb, and clinical symptoms together informed the diagnoses. Template material for amplifying TCR beta CDR3 regions consisted of RNA transcripts. During a first-round RT-PCR of the TCR CDR3, the HTBI primer set was used. TCRdb re-called the multiplex PCR reads through MiXCR, storing one row per CDR3 protein. The sample shows about 350,000 distinct CDR3 sequences, approximately 15% of them seen only once.

The TCR sequence derives from a woman in her twenties or thirties with Graves' hyperthyroidism. The chain uses TRBV7-2 and TRBJ2-1, with unresolved D. The sequenced sample consisted of blood. The CDR3 reads CASSPTLSLYNEQFF. CDR3 sequence (DNA): TGTGCCAGCAGCCCAACCCTATCCTTATACAATGAGCAGTTCTTC. Together with reference TRBV7-2 and TRBJ2-1, the CDR3 gives the full variable domain: GAGVSQSPSNKVTEKGKDVELRCDPISGHTALYWYRQSLGQGLEFLIYFQGNSAPDKSGLPSDRFSAERTGGSVSTLTIQRTQQEDSAVYLCASSPTLSLYNEQFFGPGTRLTVL.